A selection of T cell receptor beta chains follows, all from one sample in a study of Ad26.COV2.S vaccination and SARS-CoV-2 variants. Sequencing was performed with immunoSEQ multiplex PCR; in TCRdb, only in-frame clones are kept and a portion is missing. The top ten hold 1.5% to 2% of the sample, which has around 320,000 clones, about 86% seen once. The sequenced sample was peripheral blood, obtained in a trial of Ad26.COV2.S vaccine versus placebo. The receptors were gathered from a person aged 18-65 years who received the Ad26.COV2.S COVID-19 vaccine or a placebo. Each CDR3 is given with its conserved first and last residue. D genes are given only for firm matches. Clone size is given for some rows only: seen once, a few or many times, or a class if the clone is expanded.

d_call j_call v_call clone_size cdr3_aa cdr3_nt
- TRBJ2-1 TRBV9 - CASSAGPHNEQFF TGTGCCAGCAGCGCCGGGCCCCACAATGAGCAGTTCTTC
- TRBJ1-1 TRBV21-1 once CASPTQGVKEAEAFF TGTGCCAGCCCCACTCAAGGGGTTAAGGAGGCTGAAGCTTTCTTT
TRBD1 TRBJ1-1 TRBV6-5 - CASSYSRTGATEAFF TGTGCCAGCAGTTACTCCAGGACAGGGGCAACTGAAGCTTTCTTT
TRBD2 TRBJ2-1 TRBV4-3 - CASSQDKASGDYNEQFF TGCGCCAGCAGCCAAGATAAAGCTAGCGGGGATTACAATGAGCAGTTCTTC
- TRBJ1-1 TRBV19 once CASKTDRGTEAFF TGTGCCAGCAAAACCGACCGTGGGACTGAAGCTTTCTTT
TRBD1 TRBJ1-2 TRBV2 few CASRTDRVGGYTF TGTGCCAGCAGGACAGACAGGGTCGGTGGCTACACCTTC
- TRBJ1-5 TRBV3-1/TRBV3-2 many CASSPGEGYKNQPQHF TGTGCCAGCAGCCCCGGGGAGGGTTACAAGAATCAGCCCCAGCATTTT
- TRBJ2-1 TRBV4-3 - CASSQDQGPHNEQFF TGCGCCAGCAGCCAAGATCAGGGACCACACAATGAGCAGTTCTTC
- TRBJ1-3 TRBV9 - CASRSGPSGNTIYF TGTGCCAGCAGATCGGGCCCCTCTGGAAACACCATATATTTT
TRBD2 TRBJ2-1 TRBV25-1 once CASSASGKYNEQFF TGTGCCAGCAGTGCTAGCGGGAAGTACAATGAGCAGTTCTTC
- TRBJ1-2 TRBV3-1/TRBV3-2 few CASTREGVYGYTF TGTGCCAGCACCCGAGAGGGGGTCTATGGCTACACCTTC
- TRBJ1-3 TRBV7-2 - CASSLADYGRRLGSGNTIYF TGTGCCAGCAGCTTAGCCGACTATGGTCGGCGGCTGGGCTCTGGAAACACCATATATTTT
- TRBJ1-6 TRBV10-2 - CASRSSEVANSPLHF TGCGCCAGCAGATCGTCAGAGGTTGCAAATTCACCCCTCCACTTT
TRBD1 TRBJ2-2 TRBV6-2/TRBV6-3 - CASSSSWTGNTGELFF TGTGCCAGCAGTTCCTCCTGGACAGGGAACACCGGGGAGCTGTTTTTT
- TRBJ1-1 TRBV7-2 - CASSLSRGINTEAFF TGTGCCAGCAGCTTAAGTCGGGGAATTAACACTGAAGCTTTCTTT
- TRBJ1-6 TRBV9 - CASSTEGVTGSPLHF TGTGCCAGCAGCACGGAAGGGGTTACGGGTTCACCCCTCCACTTT
TRBD1 TRBJ2-7 TRBV30 - CAWRQGAYEQYF TGTGCCTGGAGACAGGGGGCTTACGAGCAGTACTTC
- TRBJ1-2 TRBV25-1 - CASSEFSGSGDYGYTF TGTGCCAGCAGTGAATTTAGTGGTTCGGGAGACTATGGCTACACCTTC
- TRBJ2-2 TRBV24-1 - CATRLGHPGNTGELFF TGTGCCACCAGACTTGGACATCCCGGGAACACCGGGGAGCTGTTTTTT
- TRBJ2-6 TRBV7-3 - CASSLSSGANVLTF TGTGCCAGCAGCTTATCATCTGGGGCCAACGTCCTGACTTTC
- TRBJ2-7 TRBV29-1 - CSVEFSFEQYF TGCAGCGTTGAGTTCTCGTTTGAGCAGTACTTC
- TRBJ2-1 TRBV5-6 - CASSSRGSRSYNEQFF TGTGCCAGCAGCTCCCGGGGGAGTCGGTCCTACAATGAGCAGTTCTTC
TRBD1 TRBJ2-7 TRBV6-5 - CASSSRDRAYEQYF TGTGCCAGCAGTAGCCGGGACAGGGCCTACGAGCAGTACTTC
- TRBJ1-6 TRBV5-4 - CASSLEERSPLHF TGTGCCAGCAGCTTGGAAGAGCGTTCACCCCTCCACTTT
TRBD2 TRBJ2-7 TRBV7-2 - CASSSGRQRGGRYEQYF TGTGCCAGCAGCTCAGGGCGCCAGCGGGGGGGCCGGTACGAGCAGTACTTC
- TRBJ2-3 TRBV6-2/TRBV6-3 - CASSTQGFSTDTQYF TGTGCCAGCAGTACGCAGGGATTTAGCACAGATACGCAGTATTTT
- TRBJ2-5 TRBV4-3 - CASRMTGSETQYF TGCGCCAGCCGTATGACAGGATCGGAGACCCAGTACTTC
- TRBJ1-6 TRBV6-5 - CASSYSRGRGNSPLHF TGTGCCAGCAGTTACTCGCGTGGCAGAGGAAATTCACCCCTCCACTTT
- TRBJ2-5 TRBV3-1/TRBV3-2 - CASSRLGAGEETQYF TGTGCCAGCAGCCGCCTGGGTGCAGGGGAAGAGACCCAGTACTTC
- TRBJ2-6 TRBV18 - CASSRSSGANVLTF TGTGCCAGCTCCCGAAGCTCTGGGGCCAACGTCCTGACTTTC
- TRBJ1-5 TRBV5-1 few CASSWEGGQPQHF TGCGCCAGCAGCTGGGAAGGGGGTCAGCCCCAGCATTTT
- TRBJ2-7 TRBV6-1 - CASSENQPNYEQYF TGTGCCAGCAGTGAGAACCAGCCAAACTACGAGCAGTACTTC
- TRBJ2-7 TRBV20-1 once CSAGMEYEQYF TGCAGTGCCGGAATGGAATACGAGCAGTACTTC
TRBD2 TRBJ2-3 TRBV6-1 - CASSAALAGGQDTQYF TGTGCCAGCAGTGCGGCACTAGCGGGGGGGCAGGATACGCAGTATTTT
TRBD2 TRBJ2-3 TRBV9 - CASSATGLAGGPSTQYF TGTGCCAGCAGCGCTACGGGACTAGCGGGGGGGCCTAGTACGCAGTATTTT
TRBD1 TRBJ2-5 TRBV18 - CASSPFRPGGGQETQYF TGTGCCAGCTCACCGTTTCGACCAGGGGGCGGCCAAGAGACCCAGTACTTC
TRBD2 TRBJ2-1 TRBV9 few CASSVGQAGGPNNEQFF TGTGCCAGCAGCGTAGGTCAAGCGGGGGGGCCCAACAATGAGCAGTTCTTC
- TRBJ2-5 TRBV4-3 few CASSQDKAGRGKTQYF TGCGCCAGCAGCCAAGATAAGGCGGGCAGGGGAAAGACCCAGTACTTC
TRBD1 TRBJ2-5 TRBV5-1 - CASSKTGGFRETQYF TGCGCCAGCAGCAAGACAGGGGGCTTTCGAGAGACCCAGTACTTC
- TRBJ1-1 TRBV19 once CASSVGPLFGSEAFF TGTGCCAGTAGTGTGGGACCACTGTTCGGCTCTGAAGCTTTCTTT
- TRBJ1-3 TRBV7-2 - CASSLEGTSSGNTIYF TGTGCCAGCAGCTTGGAGGGGACGAGCTCTGGAAACACCATATATTTT
TRBD1 TRBJ2-7 TRBV6-5 - CASSSQPTGTEQYF TGTGCCAGCAGTTCCCAACCGACAGGGACCGAGCAGTACTTC
- TRBJ1-1 TRBV25-1 - CASRGDRLNTEAFF TGTGCCAGCAGGGGCGACAGGCTAAACACTGAAGCTTTCTTT
- TRBJ1-2 TRBV5-4 - CASSLGKVYGYTF TGTGCCAGCAGCTTGGGCAAAGTCTATGGCTACACCTTC
- TRBJ2-5 TRBV4-1 - CASSPRPPQETQYF TGCGCCAGCAGCCCCCGGCCGCCTCAAGAGACCCAGTACTTC
- TRBJ1-1 TRBV6-2/TRBV6-3 - CASSSPVATEAFF TGTGCCAGCAGTTCTCCCGTGGCCACTGAAGCTTTCTTT
- TRBJ1-1 TRBV18 - CASSQQSNTEAFF TGTGCCAGCTCACAACAGTCGAACACTGAAGCTTTCTTT
- TRBJ2-3 TRBV10-3 - CAISEEGTQYF TGTGCCATCAGTGAGGAGGGTACGCAGTATTTT
- TRBJ1-3 TRBV6-2/TRBV6-3 - CASSYGSFSGNTIYF TGTGCCAGCAGTTACGGGTCGTTCTCTGGAAACACCATATATTTT
- TRBJ2-5 TRBV11-2 - CASSRGNQETQYF TGTGCCAGCAGCCGCGGAAACCAAGAGACCCAGTACTTC
- TRBJ1-1 TRBV7-2 - CASSLDTYTEAFF TGTGCCAGCAGCTTAGACACGTACACTGAAGCTTTCTTT
- TRBJ2-7 TRBV12-3/TRBV12-4 - CASTGVVTYEQYF TGTGCCAGCACAGGGGTCGTCACCTACGAGCAGTACTTC
TRBD2 TRBJ2-5 TRBV9 - CASSPGTSGGYQETQYF TGTGCCAGCAGCCCCGGGACTAGCGGGGGGTACCAAGAGACCCAGTACTTC
- TRBJ1-2 TRBV10-3 - CAISESGEEGGYTF TGTGCCATCAGTGAATCAGGGGAGGAGGGTGGCTACACCTTC
TRBD1 TRBJ1-1 TRBV19 - CASSIDRGRSTEAFF TGTGCCAGTAGTATAGACAGGGGGAGAAGCACTGAAGCTTTCTTT
TRBD2 TRBJ2-2 TRBV11-3 - CASSPKLSGGTGELFF TGTGCCAGCAGCCCAAAGCTTAGCGGGGGGACCGGGGAGCTGTTTTTT
- TRBJ2-7 TRBV6-6 - CASTQTPGRSSYEQYF TGTGCCAGCACTCAAACCCCGGGGCGGAGCTCCTACGAGCAGTACTTC
- TRBJ2-4 TRBV6-2/TRBV6-3 - CASSPWDTLAKNIQYF TGTGCCAGCAGCCCTTGGGACACCTTAGCCAAAAACATTCAGTACTTC
TRBD1 TRBJ1-4 TRBV18 - CASSPIPAGTANEKLFF TGTGCCAGCTCACCAATTCCGGCCGGGACAGCTAATGAAAAACTGTTTTTT